The 8 T cell receptor beta chains in this list originate from one sample, sequenced in a study of PD-1 blockade in classical Hodgkin lymphoma. The table came from immunoSEQ multiplex PCR; TCRdb's copy has only in-frame clones and leaves some out. The table includes 13,000 to 15,000 clones, roughly nine tenths detected once. The time point was: cycle 4 day 1 (C4D1), after 6 weeks of nivolumab. Following autologous stem cell transplantation, relapse occurred in every patient, and exposure to brentuximab vedotin varied. It was by magnetic negative selection that CD8+ T cells were isolated from thawed PBMCs. The sequenced sample was CD8+ T cells from blood, obtained before the fourth cycle of nivolumab. The receptor set was obtained from a human donor with classical Hodgkin lymphoma.

This chain links TRBV27 with TRBJ2-7; the match to TRBD2 covers 9 bases. Germline V gene data show CDR1 as MNHEY and CDR2 as SMNVEV (reference sequence). Germline trimming cut 2 bases from V and 2 bases from J; bases unmatched to any gene: 1. The CDR3 runs to 14 residues. The chain's CDR3 is CASSLAGGPYEQYF. CDR3 nucleotides: TGTGCCAGCAGTTTAGCGGGAGGGCCCTACGAGCAGTACTTC.

DNA for the CDR3: TGTGCCAGCAGTTTTAGACAGGGGTTACGGAGCAATCAGCCCCAGCATTTT. Residues: CASSFRQGLRSNQPQHF. V usage is TRBV28 and J usage is TRBJ1-5, with TRBD1 identical over 8 bases. CDR3 length equals 17 residues. V lost 3 bases to trimming and J lost 1 base; unmatched junction nucleotides: 8. Per the germline V gene, CDR1 is MDHEN and CDR2 is SYDVKM.

V usage is TRBV16 and J usage is TRBJ1-5; 9 bases map to TRBD1. Germline CDR1 reads KGHSY; CDR2 reads FQNENV. The CDR3 length is 14 residues. With V trimmed by 2 bases and J by 8 bases, 4 bases remained unmatched. The DNA of the CDR3 is TGTGCCAGCAGCCAAGGACAGGGGTTAGAGCCCCAGCATTTT. Its translation is CASSQGQGLEPQHF. Looking up the rest from reference TRBV16 and TRBJ1-5 gives the full variable domain: GEEVAQTPKHLVRGEGQKAKLYCAPIKGHSYVFWYQQVLKNEFKFLISFQNENVFDETGMPKERFSAKCLPNSPCSLEIQATKLEDSAVYFCASSQGQGLEPQHFGDGTRLSIL.

V is TRBV7-9 and J is TRBJ2-7, with D tentatively TRBD1 or TRBD2 (5 bases each). Germline values: CDR1 SEHNR, CDR2 FQNEAQ (reference sequence). V gave up 4 bases and J gave up 3 bases, with 16 bases separating them. The CDR3 runs to 15 residues. The CDR3 region has the DNA TGTGCCAGCAGCTCCTCCGGGACGCTTCACTACGAGCAGTACTTC. Translation: CASSSSGTLHYEQYF.

The V and J genes are TRBV14 and TRBJ2-2; possibly TRBD2 for D (5 bases). V gave up 8 bases and J gave up 4 bases, with 14 bases separating them. CDR1 is SGHDN and CDR2 is FVKESK in the germline V gene. CDR3 length: 14 amino acids. CDR3 nucleotides: TGTGCCAGCGCCCCGAGGGTTCGCACCGGGGAGCTGTTTTTT. Encoded protein: CASAPRVRTGELFF.

The gene calls are TRBV29-1 and TRBJ2-3; D is unresolved. The CDR3 is 13 amino acids. In germline, CDR1 is SQVTM, CDR2 ANQGSEA. V was trimmed by 8 bases and J by 2 bases, leaving 14 bases between them. The CDR3 spells CSTDGPLTDTQYF. The DNA of the CDR3 is TGCAGCACAGACGGACCGCTCACAGATACGCAGTATTTT.

The chain is built from TRBV6-1 and TRBJ1-3, with D possibly TRBD1 on 6 matching bases. Trimming took 2 bases from V and 2 from J, leaving 34 bases between them. CDR1 and CDR2 (germline): MNHNS, SASEGT. CDR3 length equals 23 residues. CDR3 DNA sequence: TGTGCCAGCAGTGAATGGCCGTCAGAGTTGGGGGCCCTCGACAGGACAACTGGAAACACCATATATTTT. Translated: CASSEWPSELGALDRTTGNTIYF.

The chain joins TRBV27 to TRBJ2-3, with 14 positions matching TRBD2. V shed 3 bases and J 4 bases; nucleotides not matched to a gene: 12. Per germline, CDR1 MNHEY and CDR2 SMNVEV (reference sequence). This CDR3 is built from 19 residues. CDR3 coding DNA: TGTGCCAGCAGTTTGAAGGGACTAGCGGGAGAAAAGGTAGCAGATACGCAGTATTTT. Protein sequence: CASSLKGLAGEKVADTQYF.